The 21 T cell receptor beta chains given below trace back to one sample, sequenced in a study. TRBV12-4/TRBJ1-2 clonotypes were amplified with adaptor-ligated barcode primers. TCRdb itself ran the multiplex PCR reads through MiXCR, one entry per CDR3 protein. The top ten hold roughly 60% of the sample, which has about 230 distinct CDR3 sequences, less than 5.5% seen once. Sequencing was performed on memory CD4+ T cells sorted from blood. Subset: memory CD4+ T cells, CD4+CD45RO+CD25-. These receptors were obtained from a female donor with breast cancer.

By sample fraction, this clonotype is large. The chain has TRBV12-3 or TRBV12-4 and TRBJ1-2, with TRBD1 matching over 8 bases. The CDR3 spans 15 residues. V was pared by 4 bases and J by 4 bases, with 8 bases of the junction left unmatched. CDR3 in amino acids: CASSSSGTGSYGYTF. The DNA for the CDR3 is TGTGCCAGCAGTTCCTCCGGGACAGGAAGCTATGGCTACACCTTC.

This clonotype is labeled as large (0.1 to 1%). A junction boundary mismatches the germline segment, possibly from a read error. The chain is built from TRBV12-3 or TRBV12-4 and TRBJ1-2, with a weak D call TRBD1 (5 bases). This CDR3 has 12 amino acids. The CDR3 reads CASSRDRYGYTF. The CDR3 region has the DNA TGTGCCAGCAGTCGGGACCGATATGGATACACCTTC.

This clonotype is termed medium-sized (0.01 to 0.1%). V and J are TRBV12-3 or TRBV12-4 and TRBJ1-2; D unresolved. Trimming removed 6 bases at V and 8 bases at J, with 22 bases between. The CDR3 runs to 15 residues. CDR3 sequence reads: CASSPSMGIERGYTF. Here the CDR3 DNA reads TGTGCCAGCAGCCCCTCCATGGGAATAGAACGAGGCTACACCTTC.

This clonotype is large (0.1 to 1%) within its sample. The chain is built from TRBV12-3 or TRBV12-4 and TRBJ1-2, with 8 positions matching TRBD1. The CDR3 covers 16 residues. V was clipped by 6 bases and J by 0 bases; unmatched bases: 9. This chain's CDR3 is CASSQSWTGTNYGYTF. The DNA for the CDR3 is TGTGCCAGCAGCCAGTCCTGGACAGGGACTAACTATGGCTACACCTTC.

This clonotype ranks as medium-sized. V gene TRBV12-3 or TRBV12-4 combines with J gene TRBJ1-2; D might be TRBD1 (5 bases). The length of the CDR3 is 13 residues. The V end lost 3 bases, the J end lost 4 bases, and 9 bases lay between the germline ends. This chain's CDR3 is CASSFPDSYGYTF. Here the CDR3 DNA reads TGTGCCAGCAGTTTCCCAGACAGCTATGGCTACACCTTC.

In its sample, this clonotype is medium-sized. The chain links TRBV12-3 or TRBV12-4 to TRBJ1-2, with a tentative D call TRBD1 (6 bases). This CDR3 region has 14 residues. The V and J ends lost 8 bases and 6 bases respectively, with 19 bases between them. CDR3 sequence: CASCSSRDMNGYTF. As DNA, the CDR3 is TGTGCCAGCTGTAGTTCCCGGGACATGAATGGCTACACCTTC.

By its share, this clonotype is medium-sized. V gene TRBV12-5 combines with J gene TRBJ1-2; D not certain. Trimming pared 4 bases from V and 6 bases from J, leaving 3 bases between. CDR1 is LGHNT and CDR2 is FRNRAP in the germline V gene. This CDR3 has 10 amino acids. CDR3 amino acids: CASGSDGYTF. The CDR3, as DNA: TGTGCTAGTGGTTCAGATGGCTACACCTTC. The full variable domain, in which reference TRBV12-5 and TRBJ1-2 provide the parts outside the CDR3, is DARVTQTPRHKVTEMGQEVTMRCQPILGHNTVFWYRQTMMQGLELLAYFRNRAPLDDSGMPKDRFSAEMPDATLATLKIQPSEPRDSAVYFCASGSDGYTFGSGTRLTVV.

This clonotype is judged large. The genes are TRBV12-3 or TRBV12-4 and TRBJ1-2; D remains unclear. The CDR3 length is 12 residues. Trimming pared 5 bases from V and 6 bases from J, leaving 10 bases between. The CDR3: CASSSGVHGYTF. DNA of the CDR3: TGTGCCAGCAGTAGCGGGGTTCATGGCTACACCTTC.

By share of the sample, this clonotype is large. This rearrangement joins TRBV12-3 or TRBV12-4 to TRBJ1-2, with D possibly matching TRBD1 (5 bases). The CDR3 totals 12 residues. V was shortened by 5 bases and J by 4 bases, with 8 bases between the two germline ends. CDR3 sequence (DNA): TGTGCCAGCAGTGACGACAGCTATGGCTACACCTTC. Protein: CASSDDSYGYTF.

This clonotype has a count of ten or more. This chain links TRBV12-3 or TRBV12-4 with TRBJ1-2; the match to TRBD1 covers 7 bases. The CDR3 is made up of 13 amino acids. The trim removed 8 bases at V and 4 bases at J, leaving 7 bases unmatched. The CDR3 coding sequence is TGTGCCAGCCACAGGGGCGCGGGCTATGGCTACACCTTC. Protein sequence: CASHRGAGYGYTF.

Relative to its sample, this clonotype is medium-sized (0.01 to 0.1%). The rearrangement joins TRBV12-3 or TRBV12-4 to TRBJ1-2; D not certain. V gave up 6 bases and J gave up 8 bases, with 13 bases separating them. This CDR3 contains 12 residues. The CDR3 region is CASSPTAGGYTF. CDR3 DNA: TGTGCCAGCAGCCCCACAGCGGGCGGCTACACCTTC.

Within the sample, this clonotype is large. The chain carries TRBV12-3 or TRBV12-4 and TRBJ1-2, with a possible D match to TRBD1 (5 bases). The CDR3 runs 13 residues. V lost 7 bases and J 5 bases, leaving 14 bases between the germline ends. The CDR3 sequence: CASNSGTDYGYTF. The CDR3 DNA reads as TGTGCCAGCAATTCCGGGACGGATTATGGCTACACCTTC.

This clonotype counts as medium-sized. The chain employs TRBV12-3 or TRBV12-4 and TRBJ1-2; TRBD1 is a possible D gene (5 bases). The CDR3 length is 13 residues. The germline V and J ends were trimmed by 6 bases and 4 bases, with 12 bases remaining between them. CDR3 nucleotide sequence: TGTGCCAGCAGCCAGACGAGGGGCTATGGCTACACCTTC. The encoded protein is CASSQTRGYGYTF.

By share, this clonotype counts as medium-sized. The chain combines TRBV12-3 or TRBV12-4 with TRBJ1-2; D remains unclear. With 7 bases removed from V and 9 bases from J, the gap between germline ends came to 12 bases. This CDR3 contains 11 residues. The CDR3 loop reads CASTNSRSYTF. In DNA form, the CDR3 reads TGTGCCAGCACCAACTCCCGGAGCTACACCTTC.

This clonotype was counted only a few times. V gene TRBV12-3 or TRBV12-4 combines with J gene TRBJ1-2, with unresolved D. CDR3 length equals 12 residues. Trimming pared 4 bases from V and 3 bases from J, leaving 6 bases between. CDR3: CASSCRHYGYTF. The CDR3 coding sequence is TGTGCCAGCAGTTGTAGACACTATGGCTACACCTTC.

The DNA of the CDR3 is TGTGCCAGCAGTTTTGGTCGACAGGGCAACTATGGCTACACCTTC. It yields the protein CASSFGRQGNYGYTF. The J gene is TRBJ1-2, the V gene TRBV12-3 or TRBV12-4, with TRBD1 matching over 7 bases. V was clipped by 3 bases and J by 2 bases; unmatched bases: 6. The CDR3 runs 15 residues.

By sample fraction, this clonotype is large. The gene calls are TRBV12-3 or TRBV12-4 and TRBJ1-2, with 8 bases lining up with TRBD1. The CDR3 extends over 13 amino acids. V gave up 6 bases and J gave up 7 bases; unmatched junction bases: 7. The CDR3 DNA sequence: TGTGCCAGCAGCCCGGACAGGGCGGCTGGCTACACCTTC. It translates to CASSPDRAAGYTF.

This clonotype is classed as large. The CDR3 region is CASSGANYGYTF. The DNA of the CDR3 is TGTGCCAGCAGTGGAGCAAACTATGGCTACACCTTC. The V and J genes are TRBV12-3 or TRBV12-4 and TRBJ1-2; D gene ambiguous. The CDR3 is made up of 12 amino acids. With 5 bases removed from V and 2 bases from J, the gap between germline ends came to 6 bases.

By its share, this clonotype is hyperexpanded. The chain combines TRBV12-3 or TRBV12-4 with TRBJ1-2; TRBD1 agrees at 7 bases. Losses at the gene ends were 4 bases for V and 6 bases for J; bases not matched to a gene: 5. The CDR3 consists of 13 residues. The CDR3 region has the DNA TGTGCCAGCAGTTCTGACAGGGTCCATGGCTACACCTTC. Translation: CASSSDRVHGYTF.

This clonotype is classed as large (0.1 to 1%). This chain joins TRBV12-3 or TRBV12-4 and TRBJ1-2; D is unresolved. V lost 6 bases, J lost 3 bases, and 17 bases lay in between. The CDR3 spans 15 residues. The CDR3 loop reads CASRPTDSPYYGYTF. For the CDR3, the DNA is TGTGCCAGCAGACCCACGGACTCTCCCTACTATGGCTACACCTTC.

This clonotype is termed large. The chain has TRBV12-3 or TRBV12-4 and TRBJ1-2, with D uncertain. V lost 8 bases and J lost 4, with 17 bases in between. The CDR3 contains 14 residues. In nucleotides, the CDR3 is TGTGCCAGCCGTCCTTTAGGACCGTCCTATGGCTACACCTTC. This sequence encodes CASRPLGPSYGYTF.